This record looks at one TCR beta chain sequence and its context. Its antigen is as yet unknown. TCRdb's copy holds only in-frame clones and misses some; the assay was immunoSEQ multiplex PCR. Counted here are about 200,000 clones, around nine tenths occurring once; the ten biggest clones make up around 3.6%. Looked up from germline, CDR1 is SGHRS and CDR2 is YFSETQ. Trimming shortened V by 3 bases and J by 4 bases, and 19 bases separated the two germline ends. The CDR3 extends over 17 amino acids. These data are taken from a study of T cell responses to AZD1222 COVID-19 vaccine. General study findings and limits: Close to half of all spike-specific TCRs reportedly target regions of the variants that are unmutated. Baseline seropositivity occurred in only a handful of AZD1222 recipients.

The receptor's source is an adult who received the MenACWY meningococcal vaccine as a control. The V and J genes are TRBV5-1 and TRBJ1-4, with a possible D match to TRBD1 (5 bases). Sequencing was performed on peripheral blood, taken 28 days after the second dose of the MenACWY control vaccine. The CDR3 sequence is CASSSGAWDTGNEKLFF. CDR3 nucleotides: TGCGCCAGCAGCTCCGGGGCTTGGGATACTGGTAATGAAAAACTGTTTTTT.